Below, 23 T cell receptor beta chains from the same sample are listed, as sequenced in a study of memory CD4+ T cells and cytomegalovirus serostatus. This table comes from immunoSEQ multiplex PCR, and its TCRdb copy is limited to in-frame clones, with some not included. There are about 39,000 clones in the sample; about 73% occur only once, and 0.75% to 0.9% lies in the top ten. Single viable CD3+CD4+CD8-CD45RO+ cells were sorted as the memory CD4+ T cells. The source material was memory CD4+ T cells from blood. Source of these receptors: an adult in good health and CMV-seronegative.

V and J are TRBV5-1 and TRBJ2-3; no reliable D call. The germline V gene encodes CDR1 SGHRS and CDR2 YFSETQ. The CDR3 length is 13 residues. Trimming shortened V by 1 base and J by 5 bases, and 8 bases separated the two germline ends. Here the CDR3 DNA reads TGCGCCAGCAGCTTGCTCGCGGAAGATACGCAGTATTTT. Amino acid sequence: CASSLLAEDTQYF.

The V and J genes are TRBV7-2 and TRBJ1-2, with D possibly matching TRBD1 (5 bases). The CDR3 consists of 16 residues. Germline assignment: CDR1 SGHTA and CDR2 FQGNSA. V lost 0 bases, J lost 2 bases, and 13 bases lay in between. CDR3 amino acids: CASSLALQVLNYGYTF. CDR3 DNA: TGTGCCAGCAGCTTAGCCCTACAGGTTCTAAACTATGGCTACACCTTC.

About this clone: Other DNA sequences in this specimen translate into the identical CDR3. This chain uses TRBV19 with TRBJ2-3; no reliable D call. This CDR3 contains 14 residues. The germline V and J ends were trimmed by 3 bases and 1 base, with 8 bases remaining between them. The germline gives CDR1 LNHDA, CDR2 SQIVND (reference sequence). The CDR3 sequence: CASSMSPGTDTQYF. The CDR3, as DNA: TGTGCCAGTAGTATGTCCCCCGGCACAGATACGCAGTATTTT.

This clone was detected only a few times. This sequence joins TRBV30 and TRBJ1-2; D perhaps matches TRBD1 (5 bases). The CDR3 is made up of 11 amino acids. Looked up from germline, CDR1 is GTSNPN and CDR2 is SVGIG (reference sequence). In DNA form, the CDR3 reads TGTGTGGGGGTACTCGGCTATGGCTACACCTTC. Protein product: CVGVLGYGYTF.

The chain joins TRBV4-2 to TRBJ2-3, with 16 bases lining up with TRBD2. The V and J ends lost 4 bases and 4 bases, in that order; junction bases with no gene match: 23. The CDR3 sequence is 23 residues long. Germline CDR1 and CDR2: LGHNA and YNFKEQ. The CDR3 bases are TGTGCCAGCAGCCGAGAGGGACTAGCGGGGGGGCCCAACTACCGTAGTACGGCAGATACGCAGTATTTT. Its protein is CASSREGLAGGPNYRSTADTQYF.

This chain links TRBV6-1 with TRBJ2-7, with D unresolved. The CDR3 runs to 14 residues. Germline V gene lookup returns CDR1 MNHNS and CDR2 SASEGT. V lost 7 bases to trimming and J lost 0 bases, with 13 bases between them. CDR3 loop: CASKSGLASYEQYF. As DNA, the CDR3 is TGTGCCAGCAAGTCAGGATTGGCCTCCTACGAGCAGTACTTC.

The chain is built from TRBV5-4 and TRBJ2-1, with 7 bases aligning to TRBD2. Germline CDR1 reads SGHNT; CDR2 reads YYREEE (reference sequence). The CDR3 is 15 residues long. Germline trimming cut 0 bases from V and 8 bases from J; bases unmatched to any gene: 8. CDR3 in amino acids: CASSLAAGWSDEQFF. The CDR3 region has the DNA TGTGCCAGCAGCTTGGCAGCGGGGTGGAGCGATGAGCAGTTCTTC. Combining the CDR3 with reference TRBV5-4 and TRBJ2-1 gives the whole variable domain ETGVTQSPTHLIKTRGQQVTLRCSSQSGHNTVSWYQQALGQGPQFIFQYYREEENGRGNFPPRFSGLQFPNYSSELNVNALELDDSALYLCASSLAAGWSDEQFFGPGTRLTVL.

The chain has TRBV15 and TRBJ2-7; TRBD1 is a possible D gene (5 bases). Germline CDR1 is LNHNV and CDR2 is YYDKDF (reference sequence). This CDR3 comprises 14 residues. The ends were cut back, 3 bases at V and 0 bases at J, with 9 bases in the middle. The CDR3 nucleotides read TGTGCCACCAGCAGGGGCGACAGCTCCTACGAGCAGTACTTC. Its translation is CATSRGDSSYEQYF.

The rearrangement links TRBV5-4 to TRBJ1-5, with unresolved D. CDR3 length: 13 amino acids. Germline V gives CDR1 SGHNT, CDR2 YYREEE (reference sequence). Trimming took 4 bases from V and 6 from J, leaving 11 bases between them. The CDR3 region has the DNA TGTGCCAGCAGCCCGGATCGGGGTCAGCCCCAGCATTTT. Its protein product is CASSPDRGQPQHF.

Within the sample, this clone is medium-sized. The chain carries TRBV5-6 and TRBJ2-3, with D possibly matching TRBD2 (6 bases). The germline V gene has CDR1 SGHDT and CDR2 YYEEEE. Trimming left V 3 bases short and J 13 bases short, with 15 bases between. The CDR3 runs to 12 residues. CDR3 sequence reads: CASSYPGTVEYF. The CDR3 DNA follows: TGTGCCAGCAGCTACCCCGGGACTGTAGAGTATTTT.

The sample holds a few counts of this clone. The chain uses TRBV30 and TRBJ1-4; perhaps TRBD1 as D (5 bases). Germline-derived CDR1 and CDR2 are GTSNPN and SVGIG (reference sequence). Deletions cut 1 base from V and 8 bases from J, with 14 bases between. The CDR3 covers 14 residues. The CDR3 nucleotides are TGTGCCTGGAGTGGGGGGACCCATGTGGAAAAACTGTTTTTT. It specifies CAWSGGTHVEKLFF.

To note about this clone: The sample holds other DNA sequences that translate to the same CDR3. The gene calls are TRBV9 and TRBJ2-5, with D possibly being TRBD1 (6 bases). Trimming took 0 bases from V and 5 from J, leaving 11 bases between them. The CDR3 is made up of 14 amino acids. Germline assignment: CDR1 SGDLS and CDR2 YYNGEE. In DNA, the CDR3 is TGTGCCAGCAGCGTAGAAACAGGGATTGAGACCCAGTACTTC. It codes for CASSVETGIETQYF.

J is TRBJ2-2 and V is TRBV10-3, with 7 bases matching TRBD1. J was trimmed by 4 bases and V by 4 bases; bases with no gene match: 3. CDR3 size: 14 residues. Germline CDR1 reads ENHRY; CDR2 reads SYGVKD. The CDR3 spells CAISGGQTTGELFF. The CDR3 nucleotides read TGTGCCATCAGTGGGGGACAGACCACCGGGGAGCTGTTTTTT.

The chain is built from TRBV6-6 and TRBJ1-6; TRBD1 might be the D (6 bases). The CDR3 spans 15 residues. Germline V gene data show CDR1 as MNHNY and CDR2 as SVGAGI (reference sequence). V shed 2 bases and J shed 7 bases, with 12 bases lying between them. In nucleotides, the CDR3 is TGTGCCAGCAGTTACGTGGCAGGGGAAAATTCACCCCTCCACTTT. This codes for CASSYVAGENSPLHF.

The chain has TRBV4-2 and TRBJ2-2, with 7 bases that match TRBD1. The V gene end was trimmed by 6 bases and the J gene end by 6 bases; junction bases not matched to a gene: 10. Germline CDR1 LGHNA, CDR2 YNFKEQ. The CDR3 has 15 amino acids. The CDR3 reads CASSRPGTAAGELFF. The DNA of the CDR3 is TGTGCCAGCAGTCGACCCGGGACAGCCGCCGGGGAGCTGTTTTTT.

CDR3 protein: CASSRDRAYEQYF. The CDR3 DNA reads as TGTGCCAGCAGCCGGGACAGAGCCTACGAGCAGTACTTC. This chain uses TRBV5-4 with TRBJ2-7; 7 bases are shared with TRBD1. The CDR3 covers 13 residues. V trimming: 4 bases; J trimming: 2 bases; junction bases outside the gene matches: 3. CDR1 SGHNT and CDR2 YYREEE come from the germline V gene (reference sequence).

V and J are TRBV6-6 and TRBJ1-4; 10 bases are shared with TRBD1. The J segment lost 7 bases and the V segment lost 8 bases, leaving 4 bases of the junction unmatched. CDR1 is MNHNY, CDR2 SVGAGI, per germline (reference sequence). This CDR3 region has 13 residues. The CDR3 region is CASRGTGAEKLFF. The CDR3 coding sequence is TGTGCCAGCCGCGGGACAGGGGCTGAAAAACTGTTTTTT.

The rearrangement joins TRBV19 to TRBJ1-2; 9 positions match TRBD1. The CDR3 contains 15 residues. Germline CDR1 is LNHDA and CDR2 is SQIVND (reference sequence). The V gene end was trimmed by 0 bases and the J gene end by 8 bases; junction bases not matched to a gene: 7. CDR3 loop: CASSIEGQGTSGYTF. The CDR3 DNA follows: TGTGCCAGTAGTATAGAGGGACAGGGAACGTCCGGCTACACCTTC.

This clone was detected only a few times. CDR3 nucleotide sequence: TGTGCCAGCAGCCAAAGGACAGGGGCAAATTCACCCCTCCACTTT. Translated: CASSQRTGANSPLHF. V usage is TRBV14 and J usage is TRBJ1-6, with 9 bases matching TRBD1. This CDR3 is built from 15 residues. Germline values: CDR1 SGHDN, CDR2 FVKESK. V was clipped by 2 bases and J by 7 bases; unmatched bases: 3.

The chain employs TRBV6-5 and TRBJ1-2; 7 bases map to TRBD1. The CDR3 covers 13 residues. Germline V gene sequence: CDR1 MNHEY, CDR2 SVGAGI. The trim removed 6 bases at V and 4 bases at J, leaving 5 bases unmatched. The CDR3 is CASRDTGVYGYTF. In nucleotides, the CDR3 is TGTGCCAGCAGAGATACAGGGGTCTATGGCTACACCTTC.

The genes are TRBV7-2 and TRBJ1-6, with D possibly matching TRBD1 (5 bases). CDR1 is SGHTA, CDR2 FQGNSA, per germline. The CDR3 loop spans 14 amino acids. Trimming removed 1 base at V and 10 bases at J, with 11 bases between. CDR3 DNA: TGTGCCAGCAGCTTAGGACAGCTCTTGTCACCCCTCCACTTT. It encodes CASSLGQLLSPLHF.

This clone was observed a handful of times. This chain connects TRBV10-3 to TRBJ2-1, with 14 bases that match TRBD2. Germline values: CDR1 ENHRY, CDR2 SYGVKD. CDR3 length: 16 residues. V was pared by 2 bases and J by 12 bases, with 9 bases of the junction left unmatched. CDR3 region: CAISETGTSGGPGQFF. In DNA, the CDR3 is TGTGCCATCAGTGAGACCGGGACTAGCGGGGGACCAGGGCAGTTCTTC.

This clone was detected only a few times. V gene TRBV14 combines with J gene TRBJ2-2; D gene ambiguous. The CDR3 spans 14 residues. Germline CDR1 SGHDN, CDR2 FVKESK. Trimming cost V 7 bases and J 5 bases, with 14 bases left between them. In DNA, the CDR3 is TGTGCCAGCATTGGCAGTGTTAGTACCGGGGAGCTGTTTTTT. This encodes CASIGSVSTGELFF.